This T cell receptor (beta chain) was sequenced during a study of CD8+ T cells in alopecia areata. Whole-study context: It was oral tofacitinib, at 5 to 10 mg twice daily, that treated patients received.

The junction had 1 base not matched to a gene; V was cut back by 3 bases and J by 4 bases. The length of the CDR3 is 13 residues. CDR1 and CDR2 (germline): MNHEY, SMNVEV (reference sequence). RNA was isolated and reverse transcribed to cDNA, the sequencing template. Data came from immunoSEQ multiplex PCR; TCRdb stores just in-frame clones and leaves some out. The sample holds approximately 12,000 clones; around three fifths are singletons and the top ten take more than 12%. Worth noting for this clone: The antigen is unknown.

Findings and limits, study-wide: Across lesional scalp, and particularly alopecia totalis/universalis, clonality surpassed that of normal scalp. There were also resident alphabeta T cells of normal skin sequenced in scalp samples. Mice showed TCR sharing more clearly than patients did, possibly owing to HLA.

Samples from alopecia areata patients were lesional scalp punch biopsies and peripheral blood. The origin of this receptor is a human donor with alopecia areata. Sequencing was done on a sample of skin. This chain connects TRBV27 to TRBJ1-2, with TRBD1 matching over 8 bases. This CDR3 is CASSFTGGYGYTF. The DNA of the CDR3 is TGTGCCAGCAGTTTTACAGGGGGCTATGGCTACACCTTC.